The 28 T cell receptor beta chains given below trace back to one sample, sequenced in a study of cytomegalovirus exposure and HLA in healthy donors. PCR used 60 Vbeta primers and 13 Jbeta primers. Measured with immunoSEQ multiplex PCR; TCRdb has only the in-frame clones, and not every one. Found here are around 68,000 clones, less than 90% of them singletons; the top ten hold about 10%. Sequenced: PBMCs. The receptors shown here come from a female donor in good health and CMV-seronegative.

J is TRBJ2-1 and V is TRBV7-9; 10 positions agree with TRBD2. CDR1 is SEHNR, CDR2 FQNEAQ, per germline (reference sequence). V shed 6 bases and J 3 bases; nucleotides not matched to a gene: 17. This CDR3 comprises 19 residues. The CDR3: CASRYLGWTSGGHYNEQFF. The CDR3, as DNA: TGTGCCAGCAGATACTTAGGGTGGACTAGCGGAGGCCACTACAATGAGCAGTTCTTC.

The genes are TRBV28 and TRBJ1-5; D gene uncertain. The germline V and J ends were trimmed by 3 bases and 4 bases, with 10 bases remaining between them. CDR3 length equals 14 residues. The germline V gene has CDR1 MDHEN and CDR2 SYDVKM. CDR3 amino acids: CASSFDGGNQPQHF. The CDR3 DNA follows: TGTGCCAGCAGTTTCGATGGAGGTAATCAGCCCCAGCATTTT.

V gene TRBV2 combines with J gene TRBJ2-5; D may be TRBD1 (5 bases). The CDR3 has 14 amino acids. Per the germline V gene, CDR1 is SNHLY and CDR2 is FYNNEI. V was pared by 2 bases and J by 5 bases, with 12 bases between. The CDR3 loop reads CASSELGLGETQYF. The DNA for the CDR3 is TGTGCCAGCAGTGAACTGGGGCTGGGCGAGACCCAGTACTTC.

The chain employs TRBV5-1 and TRBJ1-2; the match to TRBD1 covers 9 bases. The germline gives CDR1 SGHRS, CDR2 YFSETQ. The CDR3 runs to 15 residues. V shed 5 bases and J 6 bases; nucleotides not matched to a gene: 11. Here the CDR3 reads CASRQDPGTGNGYTF. CDR3 bases: TGCGCCAGCAGGCAAGACCCCGGGACAGGGAATGGCTACACCTTC.

The chain carries TRBV7-2 and TRBJ1-1; D is undetermined. Germline V gene sequence: CDR1 SGHTA, CDR2 FQGNSA. The CDR3 is 14 amino acids. V was shortened by 2 bases and J by 5 bases, with 12 bases between the two germline ends. The CDR3 is CASSLSFGETEAFF. For the CDR3, the DNA is TGTGCCAGCAGCTTATCTTTCGGGGAGACTGAAGCTTTCTTT.

The V and J genes are TRBV5-4 and TRBJ1-2, with 10 bases that match TRBD1. Germline CDR1 is SGHNT and CDR2 is YYREEE (reference sequence). Trimming cost V 0 bases and J 4 bases; bases outside gene matches: 6. The CDR3 is made up of 16 amino acids. The CDR3 nucleotides are TGTGCCAGCAGCTTGGGGGGACAGGGGAGTACCTATGGCTACACCTTC. Its protein is CASSLGGQGSTYGYTF.

The gene calls are TRBV18 and TRBJ2-7, with D perhaps TRBD2 (5 bases). Trimming took off 3 bases at V and 1 base at J, with 13 bases between the two ends. Germline V gene sequence: CDR1 KGHSH, CDR2 LQKENI. The CDR3 is made up of 15 amino acids. CDR3 residues: CASSPKEGGSYEQYF. CDR3 in DNA: TGTGCCAGCTCACCCAAAGAGGGTGGTTCCTACGAGCAGTACTTC.

The chain links TRBV2 to TRBJ2-7; D is possibly TRBD2 (6 bases). The CDR3 has 14 amino acids. Per the germline V gene, CDR1 is SNHLY and CDR2 is FYNNEI. V was trimmed by 6 bases and J by 2 bases, leaving 14 bases between them. CDR3 protein: CASRAGPLPYEQYF. DNA for the CDR3: TGTGCCAGCAGGGCGGGACCCCTTCCCTACGAGCAGTACTTC. Using reference TRBV2 and TRBJ2-7 for the parts outside the CDR3, the full variable domain is EPEVTQTPSHQVTQMGQEVILRCVPISNHLYFYWYRQILGQKVEFLVSFYNNEISEKSEIFDDQFSVERPDGSNFTLKIRSTKLEDSAMYFCASRAGPLPYEQYFGPGTRLTVT.

This clone has a handful of counts. Germline is not matched at one junction end, which may reflect a read error. This sequence joins TRBV7-2 and TRBJ2-5; D is unresolved. There are 11 residues in the CDR3. Germline CDR1 reads SGHTA; CDR2 reads FQGNSA. CDR3 sequence (DNA): TGTGCCAGCAGCCTAGGGCTAGGCTTAGACTTC. Translating gives CASSLGLGLDF.

The V and J genes are TRBV4-3 and TRBJ2-7, with 8 bases identical to TRBD2. The CDR3 has 15 amino acids. Trimming took 1 base from V and 5 from J; bases not matched to a gene: 7. Per germline, CDR1 LGHNA and CDR2 YSLEER. The CDR3 sequence: CASSQGGLANHEQYF. The CDR3 region has the DNA TGCGCCAGCAGCCAAGGAGGACTAGCTAACCACGAGCAGTACTTC.

The V gene is TRBV29-1, the J gene TRBJ1-1; D may be TRBD1 (6 bases). This CDR3 is 12 amino acids long. The V end lost 7 bases, the J end lost 1 base, and 10 bases lay between the germline ends. The germline CDR1 and CDR2 sequences are SQVTM and ANQGSEA. For the CDR3, the DNA is TGCAGCGCCTTGACAGGGAACACTGAAGCTTTCTTT. Protein sequence: CSALTGNTEAFF.

The chain is built from TRBV29-1 and TRBJ2-3, with TRBD2 identical over 8 bases. CDR1 and CDR2 (germline): SQVTM, ANQGSEA. The CDR3 consists of 16 residues. The junction had 11 bases not matched to a gene; V was cut back by 4 bases and J by 2 bases. CDR3 bases: TGCAGCGTTGGGGCTCGGACTAGCCTCCCCACAGATACGCAGTATTTT. It encodes CSVGARTSLPTDTQYF.

This clone was detected only once. The gene calls are TRBV7-3 and TRBJ2-1; D perhaps matches TRBD2 (6 bases). The CDR3 contains 14 residues. Per germline, CDR1 SGHTA and CDR2 FQGTGA. The V gene lost 1 base and the J gene lost 7 bases, with 11 bases spanning the gap. The CDR3 protein is CASSLKGGKNEQFF. For the CDR3, the DNA is TGTGCCAGCAGCTTAAAAGGCGGGAAGAATGAGCAGTTCTTC.

The chain recombines TRBV9 with TRBJ2-2; weak D call: TRBD2 (7 bases). The CDR3 runs 14 residues. V lost 6 bases and J 6 bases, leaving 15 bases between the germline ends. Germline CDR1 is SGDLS and CDR2 is YYNGEE. The CDR3 sequence: CASNLRGGAGELFF. The CDR3 DNA is TGTGCCAGCAACCTAAGGGGGGGAGCCGGGGAGCTGTTTTTT.

The V and J genes are TRBV7-8 and TRBJ2-1; 16 bases agree with TRBD2. CDR3 length equals 15 residues. Trimming cost V 3 bases and J 8 bases; bases outside gene matches: 1. CDR1 and CDR2 from the germline V gene are SGHVS and FQNEAQ. The CDR3 DNA follows: TGTGCCAGCAGCTTGGGACTAGCGGGAGGGGATGAGCAGTTCTTC. Protein: CASSLGLAGGDEQFF.

The rearrangement joins TRBV4-2 to TRBJ2-3; D may be TRBD2 (7 bases). The CDR3 totals 16 residues. V gave up 0 bases and J gave up 1 base, with 11 bases separating them. CDR1 and CDR2 from the germline V gene are LGHNA and YNFKEQ. CDR3: CASSQDEGGRTDTQYF. DNA of the CDR3: TGTGCCAGCAGCCAAGATGAGGGGGGGCGCACAGATACGCAGTATTTT.

The sample holds one count of this clone. V gene TRBV5-5 combines with J gene TRBJ2-5; 8 nucleotides line up with TRBD2. CDR1 SGHKS and CDR2 YYEKEE come from the germline V gene (reference sequence). CDR3 size: 15 residues. Trimming cost V 2 bases and J 5 bases; bases outside gene matches: 8. The DNA of the CDR3 is TGTGCCAGCAGCTTTAGCGGGGAGAGGGGGGAGACCCAGTACTTC. This sequence encodes CASSFSGERGETQYF.

The chain carries TRBV28 and TRBJ2-1, with 7 bases fitting TRBD2. Germline V gene data show CDR1 as MDHEN and CDR2 as SYDVKM. With 3 bases clipped from V and 6 bases from J, the junction kept 8 bases outside the gene matches. The CDR3 runs 15 residues. CDR3 bases: TGTGCCAGCAGTTTTTCGGGGGGTAGGGTCAATGAGCAGTTCTTC. This sequence encodes CASSFSGGRVNEQFF.

The V call is TRBV9, the J call TRBJ1-3, with D possibly TRBD1 on 6 matching bases. The germline V gene has CDR1 SGDLS and CDR2 YYNGEE. Trimming took 3 bases from V and 0 from J, leaving 16 bases between them. This CDR3 is built from 17 residues. This CDR3 is CASSGNRVEVSGNTIYF. The DNA for the CDR3 is TGTGCCAGCAGCGGGAACAGGGTGGAGGTCTCTGGAAACACCATATATTTT.

Turning to this clone: This CDR3 is also generated by other DNA sequences in the sample. This chain links TRBV11-2 with TRBJ1-2, with 8 bases that match TRBD1. V was clipped by 5 bases and J by 3 bases; unmatched bases: 2. The CDR3 is made up of 13 amino acids. The germline V gene encodes CDR1 SGHAT and CDR2 FQNNGV. The CDR3 loop reads CASSPGQDYGYTF. The DNA for the CDR3 is TGTGCCAGCAGCCCGGGACAGGACTATGGCTACACCTTC.

The V gene is TRBV10-3, the J gene TRBJ2-1; tentatively, D is TRBD2 (6 bases). V was trimmed by 3 bases and J by 9 bases, leaving 9 bases between them. The CDR3 sequence is 12 residues long. CDR1 and CDR2 (germline): ENHRY, SYGVKD. The CDR3 DNA follows: TGTGCCATCAGTGACCCGGGACTTGAGCAGTTCTTC. Translated: CAISDPGLEQFF.

The chain joins TRBV28 to TRBJ2-3; 10 nucleotides align to TRBD1. Germline trimming cut 6 bases from V and 2 bases from J; bases unmatched to any gene: 17. This CDR3 has 19 amino acids. Germline V gene sequence: CDR1 MDHEN, CDR2 SYDVKM. CDR3 residues: CASSPAGQGSPGATDTQYF. CDR3 nucleotides: TGTGCCAGCAGCCCAGCGGGACAGGGGTCCCCCGGGGCCACAGATACGCAGTATTTT. Variable domain in full (rest from reference TRBV28 and TRBJ2-3): DVKVTQSSRYLVKRTGEKVFLECVQDMDHENMFWYRQDPGLGLRLIYFSYDVKMKEKGDIPEGYSVSREKKERFSLILESASTNQTSMYLCASSPAGQGSPGATDTQYFGPGTRLTVL.

CDR3 sequence: CASSSWTGHYGYTF. The CDR3 DNA reads as TGTGCCAGTAGTTCCTGGACAGGGCACTATGGCTACACCTTC. V is TRBV19 and J is TRBJ1-2, with 8 nucleotides matching TRBD1. Germline values: CDR1 LNHDA, CDR2 SQIVND (reference sequence). With V trimmed by 5 bases and J by 3 bases, 5 bases remained unmatched. The CDR3 sequence is 14 residues long.

This chain links TRBV7-8 with TRBJ2-2, with D tentatively TRBD2 (5 bases). The germline V gene encodes CDR1 SGHVS and CDR2 FQNEAQ. This CDR3 is built from 16 residues. Trimming stripped 4 bases from V and 0 bases from J, with 12 bases between. The CDR3 nucleotides read TGTGCCAGCAGCTCGAGGGAGTTCGCGAACACCGGGGAGCTGTTTTTT. Amino acid sequence: CASSSREFANTGELFF.

This chain joins TRBV27 and TRBJ1-6; D gene ambiguous. The CDR3 is made up of 12 amino acids. The germline V gene encodes CDR1 MNHEY and CDR2 SMNVEV (reference sequence). V dropped 3 bases and J dropped 8 bases, with 5 bases sitting between them. CDR3 coding DNA: TGTGCCAGCAGTTTTCCAGATTCACCCCTCCACTTT. Translating gives CASSFPDSPLHF.

This clone was found once. The rearrangement joins TRBV13 to TRBJ2-7; 10 bases align to TRBD2. V dropped 0 bases and J dropped 1; count of bases not matched to a gene: 6. CDR1 and CDR2 from the germline V gene are PRHDT and FYEKMQ (reference sequence). The CDR3 is 17 amino acids. The CDR3 sequence: CASSLGSSGRGSYEQYF. As DNA, the CDR3 is TGTGCCAGCAGCTTAGGTTCTAGCGGGAGAGGTTCCTACGAGCAGTACTTC.

J is TRBJ2-1 and V is TRBV25-1; a weak D match, TRBD2 (5 bases). This CDR3 has 13 amino acids. V shed 2 bases and J shed 9 bases, with 11 bases lying between them. Looked up from germline, CDR1 is MGHDK and CDR2 is SYGVNS. The CDR3 bases are TGTGCCAGCAGTGAAGTGGGTGGGAGTGAGCAGTTCTTC. Translating gives CASSEVGGSEQFF.

V and J are TRBV6-1 and TRBJ2-7; 9 bases agree with TRBD1. Trimming removed 6 bases from V and 5 bases from J; junction bases left unmatched: 5. CDR1 and CDR2 (germline): MNHNS, SASEGT. The CDR3 sequence is 13 residues long. The CDR3 spells CASRGTGSDEQYF. DNA for the CDR3: TGTGCCAGCAGGGGGACAGGGAGCGACGAGCAGTACTTC.